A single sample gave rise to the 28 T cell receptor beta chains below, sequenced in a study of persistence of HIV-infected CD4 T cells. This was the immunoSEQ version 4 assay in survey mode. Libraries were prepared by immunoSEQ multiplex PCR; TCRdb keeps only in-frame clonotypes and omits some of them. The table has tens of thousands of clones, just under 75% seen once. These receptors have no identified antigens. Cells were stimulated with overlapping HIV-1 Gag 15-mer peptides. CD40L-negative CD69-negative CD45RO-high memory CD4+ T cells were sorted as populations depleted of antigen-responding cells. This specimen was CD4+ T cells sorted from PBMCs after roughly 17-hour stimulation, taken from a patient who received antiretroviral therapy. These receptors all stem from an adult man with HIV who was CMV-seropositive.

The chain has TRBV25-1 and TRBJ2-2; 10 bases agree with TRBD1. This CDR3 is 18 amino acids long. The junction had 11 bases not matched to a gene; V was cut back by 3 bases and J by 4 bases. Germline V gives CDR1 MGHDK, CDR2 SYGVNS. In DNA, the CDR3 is TGTGCCAGCAGTGATGAGACAGGGGGCAACTTCGGCACCGGGGAGCTGTTTTTT. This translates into CASSDETGGNFGTGELFF.

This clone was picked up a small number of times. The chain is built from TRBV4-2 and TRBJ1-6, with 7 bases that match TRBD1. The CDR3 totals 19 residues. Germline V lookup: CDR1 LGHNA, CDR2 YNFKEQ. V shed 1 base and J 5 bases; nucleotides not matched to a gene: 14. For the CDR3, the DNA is TGTGCCAGCAGCCAAGCCGGGGGGTGGGACAGTCGTGATAATTCACCCCTCCACTTT. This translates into CASSQAGGWDSRDNSPLHF.

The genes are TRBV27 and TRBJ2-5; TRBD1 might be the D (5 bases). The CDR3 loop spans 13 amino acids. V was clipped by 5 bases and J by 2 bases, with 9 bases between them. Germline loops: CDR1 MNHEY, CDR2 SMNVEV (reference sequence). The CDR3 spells CASSRDRQETQYF. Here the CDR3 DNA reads TGTGCCAGCAGTCGAGACAGACAAGAGACCCAGTACTTC.

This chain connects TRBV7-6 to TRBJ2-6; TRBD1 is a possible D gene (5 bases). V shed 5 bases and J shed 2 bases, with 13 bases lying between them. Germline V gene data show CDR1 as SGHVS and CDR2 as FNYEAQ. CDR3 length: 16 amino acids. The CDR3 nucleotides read TGTGCCAGCAGCCTTAATCAGGGCGCTGGGGCCAACGTCCTGACTTTC. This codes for CASSLNQGAGANVLTF.

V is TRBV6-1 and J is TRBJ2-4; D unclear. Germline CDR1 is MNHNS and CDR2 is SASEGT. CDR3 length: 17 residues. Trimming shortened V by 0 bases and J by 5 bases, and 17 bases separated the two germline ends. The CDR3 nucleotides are TGTGCCAGCAGTGAAGCCCCTACGGGCCCGCAGGAAAACATTCAGTACTTC. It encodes CASSEAPTGPQENIQYF.

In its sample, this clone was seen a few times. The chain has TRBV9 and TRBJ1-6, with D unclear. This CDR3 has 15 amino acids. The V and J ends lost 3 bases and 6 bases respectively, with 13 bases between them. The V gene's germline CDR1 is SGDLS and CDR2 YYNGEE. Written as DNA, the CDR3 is TGTGCCAGCAGCGGGTCCCGGGGTTCTAATTCACCCCTCCACTTT. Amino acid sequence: CASSGSRGSNSPLHF. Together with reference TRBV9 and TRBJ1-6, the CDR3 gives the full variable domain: DSGVTQTPKHLITATGQRVTLRCSPRSGDLSVYWYQQSLDQGLQFLIQYYNGEERAKGNILERFSAQQFPDLHSELNLSSLELGDSALYFCASSGSRGSNSPLHFGNGTRLTVT.

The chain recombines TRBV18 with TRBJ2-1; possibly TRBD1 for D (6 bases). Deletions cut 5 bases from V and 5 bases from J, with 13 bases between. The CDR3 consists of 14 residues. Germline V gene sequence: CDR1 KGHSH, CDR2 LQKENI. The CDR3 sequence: CASSSGTGNNEQFF. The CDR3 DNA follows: TGTGCCAGCTCATCGGGCACAGGGAACAATGAGCAGTTCTTC.

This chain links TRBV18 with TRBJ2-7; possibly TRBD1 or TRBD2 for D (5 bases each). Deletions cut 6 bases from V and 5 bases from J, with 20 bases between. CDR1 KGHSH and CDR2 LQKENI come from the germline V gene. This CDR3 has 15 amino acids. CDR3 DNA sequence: TGTGCCAGCTCCCCCATCATGGGGTGGGGGAACGAGCAGTACTTC. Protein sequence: CASSPIMGWGNEQYF.

The DNA of the CDR3 is TGTGCCAGCAGCCCTCAGGGAGGAGGTGGCTACACCTTC. Its translation is CASSPQGGGGYTF. This chain uses TRBV6-4 with TRBJ1-2; D may be TRBD1 (5 bases). Trimming cost V 6 bases and J 7 bases, with 15 bases left between them. The CDR3 extends over 13 amino acids. Per the germline V gene, CDR1 is MRHNA and CDR2 is SNTAGT.

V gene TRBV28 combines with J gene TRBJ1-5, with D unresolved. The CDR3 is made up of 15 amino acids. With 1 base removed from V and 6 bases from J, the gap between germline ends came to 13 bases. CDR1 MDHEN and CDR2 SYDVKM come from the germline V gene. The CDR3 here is CASSLYQVGSQPQHF. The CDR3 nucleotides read TGTGCCAGCAGTTTATACCAGGTGGGCAGTCAGCCCCAGCATTTT. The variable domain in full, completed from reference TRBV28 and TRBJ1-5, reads DVKVTQSSRYLVKRTGEKVFLECVQDMDHENMFWYRQDPGLGLRLIYFSYDVKMKEKGDIPEGYSVSREKKERFSLILESASTNQTSMYLCASSLYQVGSQPQHFGDGTRLSIL.

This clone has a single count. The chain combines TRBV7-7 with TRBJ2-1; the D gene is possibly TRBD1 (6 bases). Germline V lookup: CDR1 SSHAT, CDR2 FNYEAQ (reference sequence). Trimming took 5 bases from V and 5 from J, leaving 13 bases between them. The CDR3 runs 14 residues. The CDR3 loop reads CASSLGQKNNEQFF. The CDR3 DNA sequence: TGTGCCAGCAGCCTCGGACAGAAAAACAATGAGCAGTTCTTC.

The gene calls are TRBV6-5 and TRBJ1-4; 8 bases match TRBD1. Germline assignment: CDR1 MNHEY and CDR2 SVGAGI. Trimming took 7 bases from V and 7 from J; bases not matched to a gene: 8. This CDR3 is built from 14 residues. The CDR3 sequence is CASTFSGGGEKLFF. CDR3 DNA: TGTGCCAGCACCTTTTCAGGGGGCGGTGAAAAACTGTTTTTT.

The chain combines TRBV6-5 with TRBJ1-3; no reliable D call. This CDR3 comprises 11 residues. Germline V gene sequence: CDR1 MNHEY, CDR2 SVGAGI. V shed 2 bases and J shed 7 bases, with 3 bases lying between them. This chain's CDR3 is CASSYKNTIYF. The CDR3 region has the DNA TGTGCCAGCAGTTACAAGAACACCATATATTTT.

The CDR3 loop reads CASSLQGKAGELFF. DNA for the CDR3: TGTGCCAGCAGCTTGCAGGGGAAGGCCGGGGAGCTGTTTTTT. The chain has TRBV5-5 and TRBJ2-2; D perhaps matches TRBD1 (6 bases). The V gene lost 1 base and the J gene lost 6 bases, with 10 bases spanning the gap. Germline values: CDR1 SGHKS, CDR2 YYEKEE (reference sequence). The CDR3 loop spans 14 amino acids.

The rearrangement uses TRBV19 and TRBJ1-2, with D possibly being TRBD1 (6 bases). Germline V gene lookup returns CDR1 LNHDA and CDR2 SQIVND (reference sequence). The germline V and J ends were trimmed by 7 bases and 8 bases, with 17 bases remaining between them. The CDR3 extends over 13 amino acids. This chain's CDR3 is CASTFTGRYGYTF. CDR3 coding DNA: TGTGCCAGTACCTTCACAGGGAGATACGGCTACACCTTC.

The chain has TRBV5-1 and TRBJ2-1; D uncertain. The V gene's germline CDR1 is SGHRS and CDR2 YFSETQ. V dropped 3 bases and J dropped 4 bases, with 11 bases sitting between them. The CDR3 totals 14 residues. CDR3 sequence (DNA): TGCGCCAGCAGCTCCGGCGCACAGTACAATGAGCAGTTCTTC. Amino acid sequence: CASSSGAQYNEQFF.

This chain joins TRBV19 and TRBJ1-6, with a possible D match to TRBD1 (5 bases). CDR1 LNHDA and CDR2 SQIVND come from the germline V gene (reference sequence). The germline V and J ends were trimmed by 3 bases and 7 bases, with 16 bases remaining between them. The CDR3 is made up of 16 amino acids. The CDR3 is CASSMKVGTGNSPLHF. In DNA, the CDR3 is TGTGCCAGTAGTATGAAAGTCGGGACTGGGAATTCACCCCTCCACTTT. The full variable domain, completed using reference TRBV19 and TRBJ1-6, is DGGITQSPKYLFRKEGQNVTLSCEQNLNHDAMYWYRQDPGQGLRLIYYSQIVNDFQKGDIAEGYSVSREKKESFPLTVTSAQKNPTAFYLCASSMKVGTGNSPLHFGNGTRLTVT.

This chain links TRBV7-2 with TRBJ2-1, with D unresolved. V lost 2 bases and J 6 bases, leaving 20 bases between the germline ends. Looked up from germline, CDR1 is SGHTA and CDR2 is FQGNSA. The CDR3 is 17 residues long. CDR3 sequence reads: CASSLRPDTRRGNEQFF. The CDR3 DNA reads TGTGCCAGCAGCTTACGACCCGACACAAGGCGCGGCAATGAGCAGTTCTTC.

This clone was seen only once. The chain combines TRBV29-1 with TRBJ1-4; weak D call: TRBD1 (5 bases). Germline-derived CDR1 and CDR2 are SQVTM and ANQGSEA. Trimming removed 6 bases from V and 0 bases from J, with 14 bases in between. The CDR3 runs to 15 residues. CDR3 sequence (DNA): TGCAGCGTCCTTAGGGACGGAGCAACTAATGAAAAACTGTTTTTT. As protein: CSVLRDGATNEKLFF.

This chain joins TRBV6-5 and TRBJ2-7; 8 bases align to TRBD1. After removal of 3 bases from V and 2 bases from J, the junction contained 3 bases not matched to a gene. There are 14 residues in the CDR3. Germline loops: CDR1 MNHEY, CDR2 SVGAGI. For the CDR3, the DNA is TGTGCCAGCAGTTATGACAGGGGAGCCTACGAGCAGTACTTC. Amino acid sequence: CASSYDRGAYEQYF.

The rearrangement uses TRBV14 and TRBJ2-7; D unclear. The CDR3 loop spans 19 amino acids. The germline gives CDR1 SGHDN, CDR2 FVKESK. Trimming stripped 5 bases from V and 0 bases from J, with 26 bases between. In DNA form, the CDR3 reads TGTGCCAGCAGCGAAGGACGGAAGGCCTACCTGTTGAGCTCCTACGAGCAGTACTTC. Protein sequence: CASSEGRKAYLLSSYEQYF.

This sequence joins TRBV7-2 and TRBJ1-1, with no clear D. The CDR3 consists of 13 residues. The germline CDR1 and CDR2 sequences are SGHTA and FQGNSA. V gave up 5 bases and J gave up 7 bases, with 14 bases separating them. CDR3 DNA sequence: TGTGCCAGCAGCGAGGCTATAGGCGATGAAGCTTTCTTT. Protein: CASSEAIGDEAFF.

The CDR3 bases are TGTGCCAGCAGTCCCGGGACTAGCGGGTTGACAGATACGCAGTATTTT. This codes for CASSPGTSGLTDTQYF. This chain uses TRBV2 with TRBJ2-3; TRBD2 agrees at 12 bases. J was trimmed by 3 bases and V by 5 bases; bases with no gene match: 6. The CDR3 has 16 residues. Germline V gene lookup returns CDR1 SNHLY and CDR2 FYNNEI.

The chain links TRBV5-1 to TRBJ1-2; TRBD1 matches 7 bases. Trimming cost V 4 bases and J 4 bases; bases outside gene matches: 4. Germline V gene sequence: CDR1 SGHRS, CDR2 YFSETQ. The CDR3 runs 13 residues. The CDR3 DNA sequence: TGCGCCAGCAGCCGGGACAGCTCCTATGGCTACACCTTC. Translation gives CASSRDSSYGYTF.

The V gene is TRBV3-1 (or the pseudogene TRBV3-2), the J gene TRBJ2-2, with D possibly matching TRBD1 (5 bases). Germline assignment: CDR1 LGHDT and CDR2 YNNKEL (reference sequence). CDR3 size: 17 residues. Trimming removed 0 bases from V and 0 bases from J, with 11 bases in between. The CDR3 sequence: CASSQEGYRPNTGELFF. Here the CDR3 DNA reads TGTGCCAGCAGCCAAGAGGGGTACAGGCCGAACACCGGGGAGCTGTTTTTT.

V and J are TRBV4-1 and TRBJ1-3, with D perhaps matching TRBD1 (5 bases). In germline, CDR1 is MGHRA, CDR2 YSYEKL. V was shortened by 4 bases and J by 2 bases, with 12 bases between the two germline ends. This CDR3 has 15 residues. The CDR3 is CASSPTPGTGNTIYF. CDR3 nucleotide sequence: TGCGCCAGCAGCCCCACACCAGGGACTGGAAACACCATATATTTT.

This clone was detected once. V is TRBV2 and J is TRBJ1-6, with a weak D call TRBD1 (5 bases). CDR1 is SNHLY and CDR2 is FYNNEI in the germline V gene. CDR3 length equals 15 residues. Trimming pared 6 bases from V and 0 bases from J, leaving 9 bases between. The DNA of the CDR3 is TGTGCCAGCAGGAGTGGGGGCTCCTATAATTCACCCCTCCACTTT. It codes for CASRSGGSYNSPLHF.

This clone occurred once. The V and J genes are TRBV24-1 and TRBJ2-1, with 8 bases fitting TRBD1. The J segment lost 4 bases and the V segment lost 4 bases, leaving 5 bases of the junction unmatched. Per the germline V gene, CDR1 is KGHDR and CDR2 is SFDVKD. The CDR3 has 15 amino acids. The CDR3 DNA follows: TGTGCCACCAGTGAGTCAGGGGGCTCTTACAATGAGCAGTTCTTC. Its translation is CATSESGGSYNEQFF.